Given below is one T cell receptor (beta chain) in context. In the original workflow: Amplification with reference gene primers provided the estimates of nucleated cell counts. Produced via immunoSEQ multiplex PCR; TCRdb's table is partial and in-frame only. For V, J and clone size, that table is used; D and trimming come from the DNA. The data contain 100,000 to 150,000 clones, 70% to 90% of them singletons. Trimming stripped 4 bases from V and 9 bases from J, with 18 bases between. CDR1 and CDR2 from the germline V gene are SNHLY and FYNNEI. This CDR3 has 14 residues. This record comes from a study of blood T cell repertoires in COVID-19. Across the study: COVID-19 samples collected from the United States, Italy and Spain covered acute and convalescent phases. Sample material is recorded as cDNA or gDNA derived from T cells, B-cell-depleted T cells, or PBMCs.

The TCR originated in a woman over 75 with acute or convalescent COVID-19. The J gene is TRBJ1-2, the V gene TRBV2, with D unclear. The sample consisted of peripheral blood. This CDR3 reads CASSGGRASRRYTF. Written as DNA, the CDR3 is TGTGCCAGCAGTGGAGGGAGAGCTAGTCGACGCTACACCTTC.